Listed below are T cell receptor beta chains from one sample, sequenced in a study of preoperative IRX-2 immunotherapy in early breast cancer. Produced via immunoSEQ multiplex PCR; TCRdb's table is partial and in-frame only. The sample shows fewer than 40,000 clones, about 95% of them seen only once. This sample was taken from a patient treated with IRX-2 immunotherapy. These receptors came from a human donor with breast cancer. Both conserved end residues are part of each CDR3. A D gene is named only where the DNA matches it firmly. Clone size, where shown, is once, few, many, or a class for clones that have expanded.

V gene	clone size	D gene	J gene	CDR3 protein	CDR3 DNA
TRBV20-1	.	.	TRBJ2-7	CSASKSYEQYF	TGCAGTGCTAGTAAGTCCTACGAGCAGTACTTC
TRBV7-2	.	.	TRBJ2-5	CASSQIQVQETQYF	TGTGCCAGCAGCCAAATACAGGTTCAAGAGACCCAGTACTTC
TRBV6-1	.	.	TRBJ1-2	CASTEGGGEVYGYTF	TGTGCCAGCACTGAGGGGGGTGGGGAGGTCTATGGCTACACCTTC
TRBV10-3	.	.	TRBJ2-2	CASRDSTLGGELFF	TGTGCCTCCCGGGACTCCACTTTAGGAGGGGAGCTGTTTTTT
TRBV4-1	.	TRBD2	TRBJ2-3	CASSHPVGQGGLAGGPTDTQYF	TGCGCCAGCAGCCACCCCGTCGGCCAAGGGGGACTAGCGGGGGGGCCGACAGATACGCAGTATTTT
TRBV10-3	.	TRBD1	TRBJ2-2	CAISFTGGDTGELFF	TGTGCCATCAGTTTTACAGGGGGCGACACCGGGGAGCTGTTTTTT
TRBV5-6	.	.	TRBJ1-2	CASSLGRKFNYGYTF	TGTGCCAGCAGCCTGGGACGGAAATTCAACTATGGCTACACCTTC
TRBV29-1	.	TRBD1	TRBJ2-1	CSVYGQVFYNEQFF	TGCAGCGTTTACGGACAGGTATTTTACAATGAGCAGTTCTTC
TRBV28	.	.	TRBJ1-1	CASRTSGTEAFF	TGTGCCAGCAGGACCTCAGGCACTGAAGCTTTCTTT
TRBV29-1	.	.	TRBJ2-7	CSVARADYEQYF	TGCAGCGTCGCCCGGGCGGACTACGAGCAGTACTTC
TRBV19	once	.	TRBJ1-2	CASSQQALANYGYTF	TGTGCCAGTAGTCAACAGGCTCTAGCTAACTATGGCTACACCTTC
TRBV7-8	.	.	TRBJ1-5	CASSLAGGPGHF	TGTGCCAGCAGCTTAGCGGGGGGGCCCGGGCATTTT
TRBV7-2	.	.	TRBJ2-1	CASSFFLLGSSYNEQFF	TGTGCCAGCAGCTTCTTCTTACTCGGGAGCTCCTACAATGAGCAGTTCTTC
TRBV2	.	.	TRBJ1-3	CASARASPGRSSGNTIYF	TGTGCCAGCGCAAGAGCTAGTCCGGGACGTAGCTCTGGAAACACCATATATTTT
TRBV2	.	TRBD1	TRBJ2-7	CASQGVRPKYEQYF	TGTGCCTCCCAGGGGGTTAGACCGAAGTACGAGCAGTACTTC
TRBV11-2	once	TRBD1	TRBJ2-7	CASSLGQLNEQYF	TGTGCCAGCAGCCTGGGACAGCTCAACGAGCAGTACTTC
TRBV27	.	TRBD1	TRBJ2-5	CASKGGQQETQYF	TGTGCCAGCAAAGGGGGACAGCAAGAGACCCAGTACTTC
TRBV13	.	.	TRBJ1-2	CASSLGGDYGYTF	TGTGCCAGCAGCTTGGGGGGAGACTATGGCTACACCTTC
TRBV19	.	.	TRBJ1-1	CASSTRQARNTEAFF	TGTGCCAGTAGTACAAGACAGGCTAGGAACACTGAAGCTTTCTTT
TRBV30	.	TRBD2	TRBJ2-2	CAWSGTSTGELFF	TGTGCCTGGAGCGGGACTAGCACCGGGGAGCTGTTTTTT
TRBV5-4	.	.	TRBJ1-6	CASTTTRGNINSPLHF	TGTGCCAGCACCACGACGCGGGGTAACATTAATTCACCCCTCCACTTT
TRBV27	.	TRBD1	TRBJ1-5	CASSLGRDSAKHF	TGTGCCAGCAGTTTAGGGCGGGACAGCGCGAAACATTTT
TRBV4-3	.	.	TRBJ1-2	CASSGGSYYGYTF	TGCGCCAGCAGTGGGGGATCGTACTATGGCTACACCTTC
TRBV13	.	TRBD2	TRBJ2-3	CASSPGLTDTQYF	TGTGCCAGCAGCCCGGGACTAACAGATACGCAGTATTTT
TRBV5-1	.	.	TRBJ1-4	CASSLAGSNLPEKLFF	TGCGCCAGCAGCTTGGCCGGAAGTAATCTTCCTGAAAAACTGTTTTTT
TRBV11-2	once	TRBD1	TRBJ1-1	CASSPRTGVSLEAFF	TGTGCCAGCAGCCCTCGGACAGGGGTTTCCCTTGAAGCTTTCTTT
TRBV10-1	.	.	TRBJ2-2	CASRGGGAVNTGELFF	TGCGCCAGCAGAGGGGGAGGGGCAGTAAACACCGGGGAGCTGTTTTTT
TRBV6-5	.	TRBD1	TRBJ1-2	CASSDRGRPNYGYTF	TGTGCCAGCAGCGACAGGGGGAGGCCTAACTATGGCTACACCTTC
TRBV25-1	.	TRBD1	TRBJ1-2	CASSWDREIHGYTF	TGTGCCAGCAGTTGGGACAGGGAAATTCACGGCTACACCTTC
TRBV5-1	.	.	TRBJ2-5	CASNRETQYF	TGCGCCAGCAACCGAGAGACCCAGTACTTC
TRBV7-6	.	.	TRBJ2-1	CASSLVGRMGYNEQFF	TGTGCCAGCAGCTTAGTGGGGCGGATGGGTTACAATGAGCAGTTCTTC
TRBV5-4	.	TRBD1	TRBJ2-7	CASSKDRAAVQYF	TGTGCCAGCAGCAAGGACAGGGCCGCCGTGCAGTACTTC
TRBV5-1	.	.	TRBJ2-3	CASSLLASRDTQYF	TGCGCCAGCAGCTTGTTAGCTAGCCGAGATACGCAGTATTTT
TRBV19	.	TRBD1	TRBJ1-4	CASRDRVNEKLFF	TGTGCCAGTAGAGACAGGGTTAATGAAAAACTGTTTTTT
TRBV4-2	.	TRBD2	TRBJ2-7	CASSQGVAGVYEQYF	TGTGCCAGCAGCCAAGGCGTAGCGGGAGTATACGAGCAGTACTTC
TRBV27	few	.	TRBJ1-6	CASSSQGRALHF	TGTGCCAGCAGTTCGCAGGGAAGGGCCCTCCACTTT
TRBV7-3	once	.	TRBJ1-4	CASSLTGGAGEKLFF	TGTGCCAGCAGCTTAACTGGGGGGGCCGGGGAAAAACTGTTTTTT
TRBV19	.	.	TRBJ1-1	CASKGRVNTEAFF	TGTGCCAGTAAAGGGCGGGTAAACACTGAAGCTTTCTTT
TRBV6-5	.	.	TRBJ2-3	CASSSPPTGLKQYF	TGTGCCAGCAGTTCACCCCCTACAGGGCTTAAGCAGTATTTT
TRBV7-8	.	.	TRBJ2-7	CASSLVGTAYEQYF	TGTGCCAGCAGCCTAGTGGGGACCGCGTACGAGCAGTACTTC
TRBV4-1	.	TRBD2	TRBJ2-3	CASRLAGGGTDTQYF	TGCGCCAGCAGGTTAGCGGGGGGAGGCACAGATACGCAGTATTTT
TRBV7-3	.	TRBD1	TRBJ1-2	CASSSGQGYGYTF	TGTGCCAGCAGCTCCGGACAGGGCTATGGCTACACCTTC
TRBV5-1	.	TRBD2	TRBJ2-3	CASSPGLETDTQYF	TGCGCCAGCAGTCCTGGACTAGAAACAGATACGCAGTATTTT
TRBV6-1	.	.	TRBJ1-1	CAALKQALSGTEAFF	TGTGCCGCCCTAAAACAAGCTCTATCTGGCACTGAAGCTTTCTTT
TRBV9	.	.	TRBJ1-1	CASSVDLGRNTEAFF	TGTGCCAGCAGCGTAGACTTGGGGAGGAACACTGAAGCTTTCTTT
TRBV15	.	TRBD2	TRBJ2-7	CATSKRGSYEQYF	TGTGCCACCAGCAAGCGGGGGTCCTACGAGCAGTACTTC
TRBV28	.	.	TRBJ1-4	CASSPLDRPRKNEKLFF	TGTGCCAGCAGTCCCCTAGACAGGCCACGTAAAAATGAAAAACTGTTTTTT
TRBV9	.	.	TRBJ2-3	CASSPRVSTDTQYF	TGTGCCAGCAGCCCCAGGGTGAGCACAGATACGCAGTATTTT
TRBV7-2	.	.	TRBJ2-5	CASSLTGEGETQYF	TGTGCCAGCAGCTTAACGGGAGAAGGAGAGACCCAGTACTTC
TRBV11-2	.	.	TRBJ1-4	CASSLNRGGNEKLFF	TGTGCCAGCAGCTTGAATCGAGGGGGAAATGAAAAACTGTTTTTT
TRBV10-1	few	.	TRBJ1-2	CATKPRSGTNGYTF	TGCGCCACCAAGCCTCGTTCAGGGACCAATGGCTACACCTTC
TRBV5-1	.	.	TRBJ2-5	CASSLLGPQETQYF	TGCGCCAGCAGCTTGCTTGGCCCCCAAGAGACCCAGTACTTC
TRBV4-3	.	.	TRBJ1-1	CASSRDWQGNTEAFF	TGCGCCAGCAGCCGGGACTGGCAAGGGAACACTGAAGCTTTCTTT
TRBV6-6	.	TRBD2	TRBJ2-7	CASSRGASGYEQYF	TGTGCCAGCAGCCGGGGAGCTAGCGGCTACGAGCAGTACTTC
TRBV9	once	.	TRBJ2-7	CASSVSPADSYEQYF	TGTGCCAGCAGCGTATCCCCAGCGGATTCTTACGAGCAGTACTTC